The TCR beta chain under discussion was sequenced for a study of blood T cells in healthy people across ages. Together with a sample-barcoded 5' primer, a J-beta primer mix was included in a second PCR lasting roughly 6 to 12 cycles. Each CDR3 protein gets one entry after TCRdb re-called the 5' RACE reads with MiXCR. The top ten hold roughly 8% of the sample, which has around 1.7 million distinct CDR3 sequences, 28% seen once. In germline, CDR1 is SEHNR, CDR2 FQNEAQ (reference sequence). The CDR3 consists of 16 residues. Losses at the gene ends were 2 bases for V and 5 bases for J; bases not matched to a gene: 6.

The V gene is TRBV7-9, the J gene TRBJ1-6, with 7 bases aligning to TRBD1. Sequencing used blood. This TCR derives from a woman in her thirties in good health. The CDR3 coding sequence is TGTGCCAGCAGCTTATTGGGCCAGGGGGATAATTCACCCCTCCACTTT. Translating gives CASSLLGQGDNSPLHF. The full variable domain, its missing parts supplied by reference TRBV7-9 and TRBJ1-6, is DTGVSQNPRHKITKRGQNVTFRCDPISEHNRLYWYRQTLGQGPEFLTYFQNEAQLEKSRLLSDRFSAERPKGSFSTLEIQRTEQGDSAMYLCASSLLGQGDNSPLHFGNGTRLTVT.